Each of the 11 T cell receptor beta chains below was sequenced from the same sample in a study of CD8+CD57+ T cells in acquired aplastic anemia. CDR3 and TCR beta VDJ profiling relied on a genomic DNA template. MiXCR, applied by TCRdb to the reads, yields one record per CDR3 protein. The data show some 220,000 distinct CDR3 sequences, 30% to 40% seen once. Sequences were obtained from sorted CD4+, CD8+, or CD8+CD57+ T cells (not recorded which) from PBMCs. All receptors come from a human donor in good health, serving as a control.

V gene TRBV20-1 combines with J gene TRBJ2-7; D may be TRBD1 (5 bases). The CDR3 consists of 13 residues. Germline CDR1 reads DFQATT; CDR2 reads SNEGSKA (reference sequence). The CDR3 loop is CSVVWQGRYEQYF. CDR3 nucleotides: TGCAGCGTTGTTTGGCAGGGCCGCTACGAGCAGTACTTC.

The rearrangement links TRBV19 to TRBJ2-7; 7 bases are shared with TRBD2. Looked up from germline, CDR1 is LNHDA and CDR2 is SQIVND (reference sequence). This CDR3 has 14 amino acids. Trimming at V came to 3 bases and at J to 1 base, leaving 3 bases not matched to a gene. CDR3 loop: CASSMGGLSYEQYF. The CDR3 nucleotides read TGTGCCAGTAGTATGGGAGGGTTGTCCTACGAGCAGTACTTC.

This clonotype was observed many times. The rearrangement uses TRBV20-1 and TRBJ1-2, with D uncertain. The CDR3 runs 13 residues. In germline, CDR1 is DFQATT, CDR2 SNEGSKA (reference sequence). With 4 bases removed from V and 8 bases from J, the gap between germline ends came to 17 bases. CDR3 nucleotides: TGCAGTGCTAAGAACGAGGGAGGGATGGGCTACACCTTC. This encodes CSAKNEGGMGYTF.

The table lists this clonotype with many counts. This chain uses TRBV6-5 with TRBJ2-7; D unclear. The CDR3 sequence is 13 residues long. Germline lookup yields CDR1 MNHEY and CDR2 SVGAGI. V lost 2 bases, J lost 4 bases, and 9 bases lay in between. This CDR3 is CASSYQQMYEQYF. DNA for the CDR3: TGTGCCAGCAGTTACCAACAGATGTACGAGCAGTACTTC.

V gene TRBV5-1 combines with J gene TRBJ2-1; perhaps TRBD1 as D (6 bases). CDR1 and CDR2 (germline): SGHRS, YFSETQ. Between the trimmed V and J ends, which lost 2 bases and 7 bases, there was a span of 13 bases. The length of the CDR3 is 14 residues. The CDR3 reads CASSFFGTQNEQFF. Written as DNA, the CDR3 is TGCGCCAGCAGCTTTTTCGGGACACAGAATGAGCAGTTCTTC.

V usage is TRBV5-5 and J usage is TRBJ1-2, with TRBD1 as a possible D gene (5 bases). Trimming shortened V by 0 bases and J by 8 bases, and 17 bases separated the two germline ends. This CDR3 comprises 15 residues. Germline assignment: CDR1 SGHKS and CDR2 YYEKEE (reference sequence). The CDR3 DNA reads TGTGCCAGCAGCTTGGAAAGGGGAGTAAGGAGCGGCTACACCTTC. Translating gives CASSLERGVRSGYTF.

Ten or more counts support this clonotype. V is TRBV11-1 and J is TRBJ1-3; 7 bases match TRBD1. The CDR3 is 17 amino acids. Germline CDR1 and CDR2: SGHAT and FQDESV (reference sequence). Trimming removed 5 bases from V and 6 bases from J; junction bases left unmatched: 16. CDR3 coding DNA: TGTGCCAGCAGCCCCACAAGGGGCAGGGGGTTCGCAAACACCATATATTTT. Its protein is CASSPTRGRGFANTIYF. Complete variable domain (other parts from reference TRBV11-1 and TRBJ1-3): EAEVAQSPRYKITEKSQAVAFWCDPISGHATLYWYRQILGQGPELLVQFQDESVVDDSQLPKDRFSAERLKGVDSTLKIQPAELGDSAMYLCASSPTRGRGFANTIYFGEGSWLTVV.

About this clonotype itself: The CDR3 end shows no conserved phenylalanine or tryptophan, and so a read error is likely. The CDR3 loop reads CSVEGLAGAHEQFL. In DNA, the CDR3 is TGCAGCGTTGAGGGACTAGCGGGAGCCCATGAGCAGTTCCTC. V and J are TRBV29-1 and TRBJ2-1; 14 bases map to TRBD2. V was clipped by 3 bases and J by 8 bases; unmatched bases: 3. Germline V gives CDR1 SQVTM, CDR2 ANQGSEA. The length of the CDR3 is 14 residues.

This clonotype came up many times. The J gene is TRBJ1-2, the V gene TRBV5-1; no firm D call. Between the trimmed V and J ends, which lost 4 bases and 4 bases, there was a span of 17 bases. This CDR3 comprises 15 residues. Germline V gene sequence: CDR1 SGHRS, CDR2 YFSETQ. The CDR3 spells CASSRGQYEGYGYTF. CDR3 nucleotide sequence: TGCGCCAGCAGCCGCGGCCAGTATGAAGGCTATGGCTACACCTTC.

The chain carries TRBV25-1 and TRBJ2-1; TRBD1 aligns across 8 bases. There are 11 residues in the CDR3. The V gene end was trimmed by 7 bases and the J gene end by 9 bases; junction bases not matched to a gene: 2. The germline gives CDR1 MGHDK, CDR2 SYGVNS. The CDR3 here is CASTGGREQFF. In DNA form, the CDR3 reads TGTGCCAGCACAGGGGGCCGTGAGCAGTTCTTC.

The chain uses TRBV5-1 and TRBJ2-7, with 12 positions matching TRBD1. The CDR3 spans 15 residues. After removal of 5 bases from V and 3 bases from J, the junction contained 6 bases not matched to a gene. Germline V gene lookup returns CDR1 SGHRS and CDR2 YFSETQ. The CDR3 is CASSSGTGGLYEQYF. The CDR3 DNA reads as TGCGCCAGCAGTTCCGGGACAGGGGGCCTCTACGAGCAGTACTTC. Full variable domain (rest looked up from reference TRBV5-1 and TRBJ2-7): KAGVTQTPRYLIKTRGQQVTLSCSPISGHRSVSWYQQTPGQGLQFLFEYFSETQRNKGNFPGRFSGRQFSNSRSEMNVSTLELGDSALYLCASSSGTGGLYEQYFGPGTRLTVT.